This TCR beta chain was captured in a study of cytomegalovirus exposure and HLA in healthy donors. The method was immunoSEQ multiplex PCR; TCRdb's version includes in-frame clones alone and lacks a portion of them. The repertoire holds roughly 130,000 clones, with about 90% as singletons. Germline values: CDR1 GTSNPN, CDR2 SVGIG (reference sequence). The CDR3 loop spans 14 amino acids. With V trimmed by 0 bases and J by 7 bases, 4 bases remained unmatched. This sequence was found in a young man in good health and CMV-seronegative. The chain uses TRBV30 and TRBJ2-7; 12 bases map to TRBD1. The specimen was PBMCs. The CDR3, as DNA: TGTGCCTGGAGTGTGGGGACAGGGGGCTGGGAGCAGTACTTC. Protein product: CAWSVGTGGWEQYF.